One and the same sample provided the 3 T cell receptor beta chains below, sequenced in a study of T cell responses to AZD1222 COVID-19 vaccine. TCRdb's copy holds only in-frame clones and misses some; the assay was immunoSEQ multiplex PCR. There are roughly 70,000 clones in the sample; around four fifths occur only once, and approximately 5.4% lies in the top ten. The sequencing here drew on peripheral blood, taken on day 0 of AZD1222 vaccination. These receptors were taken from an adult in good health.

This chain links TRBV5-1 with TRBJ2-7, with 8 positions matching TRBD2. Per germline, CDR1 SGHRS and CDR2 YFSETQ. Trimming removed 2 bases from V and 3 bases from J; junction bases left unmatched: 4. The CDR3 length is 14 residues. CDR3 bases: TGCGCCAGCAGCTTTGGCGGGGGGCACTACGAGCAGTACTTC. Amino acids: CASSFGGGHYEQYF.

The genes are TRBV10-3 and TRBJ1-1, with 10 bases identical to TRBD1. After removal of 8 bases from V and 4 bases from J, the junction contained 7 bases not matched to a gene. There are 14 residues in the CDR3. Germline V gene sequence: CDR1 ENHRY, CDR2 SYGVKD. The CDR3 loop reads CAIRGGTGVTEAFF. The CDR3 DNA is TGTGCCATCCGGGGAGGGACAGGGGTCACTGAAGCTTTCTTT.

The chain links TRBV7-2 to TRBJ1-6; D unclear. Germline V gene lookup returns CDR1 SGHTA and CDR2 FQGNSA. Trimming removed 2 bases at V and 7 bases at J, with 3 bases between. This CDR3 comprises 12 residues. DNA for the CDR3: TGTGCCAGCAGCTTAAGGAATTCACCCCTCCACTTT. This gives the protein CASSLRNSPLHF.